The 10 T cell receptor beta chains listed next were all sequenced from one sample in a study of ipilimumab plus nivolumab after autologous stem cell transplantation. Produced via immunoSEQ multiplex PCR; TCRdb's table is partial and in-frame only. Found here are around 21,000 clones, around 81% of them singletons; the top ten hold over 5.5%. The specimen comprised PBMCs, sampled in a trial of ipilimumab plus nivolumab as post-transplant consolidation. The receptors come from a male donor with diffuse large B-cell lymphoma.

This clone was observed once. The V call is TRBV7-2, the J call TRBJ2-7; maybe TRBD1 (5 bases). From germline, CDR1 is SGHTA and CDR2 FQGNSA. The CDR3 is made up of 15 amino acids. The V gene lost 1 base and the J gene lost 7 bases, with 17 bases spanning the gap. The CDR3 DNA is TGTGCCAGCAGCTTAGAAACAGGCGGTCCAGGGGAGCAGTACTTC. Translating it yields CASSLETGGPGEQYF.

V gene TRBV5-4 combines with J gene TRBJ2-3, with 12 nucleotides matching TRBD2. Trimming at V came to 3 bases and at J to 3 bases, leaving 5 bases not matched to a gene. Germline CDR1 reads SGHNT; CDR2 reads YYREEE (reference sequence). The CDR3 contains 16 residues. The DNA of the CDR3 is TGTGCCAGCAGCTCCCGACTAGCGGGGGCTACAGATACGCAGTATTTT. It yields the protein CASSSRLAGATDTQYF.

The CDR3 sequence is CASSFFGSPAGELFF. CDR3 DNA sequence: TGTGCCAGCAGCTTTTTTGGTTCCCCAGCGGGGGAGCTGTTTTTT. The chain joins TRBV5-8 to TRBJ2-2, with D uncertain. V lost 2 bases and J lost 8, with 16 bases in between. Germline-derived CDR1 and CDR2 are SGHTS and YDEGEE. CDR3 length equals 15 residues.

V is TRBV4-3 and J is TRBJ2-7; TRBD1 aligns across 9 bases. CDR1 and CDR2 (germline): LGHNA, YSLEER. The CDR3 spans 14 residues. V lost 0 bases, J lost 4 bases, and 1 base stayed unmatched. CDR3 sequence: CASSQEGTGYEQYF. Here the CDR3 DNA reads TGCGCCAGCAGCCAAGAAGGGACAGGGTACGAGCAGTACTTC.

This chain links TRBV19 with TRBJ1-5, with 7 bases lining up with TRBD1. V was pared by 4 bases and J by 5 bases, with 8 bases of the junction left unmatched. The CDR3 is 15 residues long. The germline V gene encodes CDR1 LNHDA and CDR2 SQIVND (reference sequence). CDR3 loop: CASSRDRVVYQPQHF. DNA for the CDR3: TGTGCCAGTAGTAGAGACAGGGTGGTTTATCAGCCCCAGCATTTT.

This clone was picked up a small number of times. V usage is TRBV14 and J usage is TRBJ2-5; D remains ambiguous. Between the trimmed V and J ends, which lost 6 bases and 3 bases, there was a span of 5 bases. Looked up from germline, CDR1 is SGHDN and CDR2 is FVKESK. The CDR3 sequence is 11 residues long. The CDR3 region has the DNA TGTGCCAGCAGTTTTAAAGAGACCCAGTACTTC. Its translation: CASSFKETQYF.

The DNA of the CDR3 is TGTGCCAGCAGCCAAGACAGGGGGCGGAAAGATGGCTACACCTTC. Protein: CASSQDRGRKDGYTF. This chain links TRBV6-5 with TRBJ1-2, with 10 bases matching TRBD1. CDR1 and CDR2 from the germline V gene are MNHEY and SVGAGI. CDR3 length: 15 amino acids. The junction had 10 bases not matched to a gene; V was cut back by 6 bases and J by 6 bases.

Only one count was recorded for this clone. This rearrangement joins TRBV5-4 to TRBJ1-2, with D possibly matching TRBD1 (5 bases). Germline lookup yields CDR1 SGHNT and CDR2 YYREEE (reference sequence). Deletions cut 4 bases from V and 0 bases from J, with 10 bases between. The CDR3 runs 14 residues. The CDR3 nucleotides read TGTGCCAGCAGCGCCCAGGGCCCTAACTATGGCTACACCTTC. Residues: CASSAQGPNYGYTF.

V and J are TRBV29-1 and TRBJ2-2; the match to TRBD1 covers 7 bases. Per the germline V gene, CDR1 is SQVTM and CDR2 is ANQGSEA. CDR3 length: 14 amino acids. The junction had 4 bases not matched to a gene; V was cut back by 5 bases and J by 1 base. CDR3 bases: TGCAGCGTTCAGGCAGGGGGGAACACCGGGGAGCTGTTTTTT. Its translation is CSVQAGGNTGELFF.

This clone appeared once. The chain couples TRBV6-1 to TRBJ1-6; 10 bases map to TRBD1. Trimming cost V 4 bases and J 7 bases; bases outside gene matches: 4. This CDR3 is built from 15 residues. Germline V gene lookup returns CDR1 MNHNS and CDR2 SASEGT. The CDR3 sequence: CASSGRTGGNSPLHF. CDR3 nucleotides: TGTGCCAGCAGTGGGAGGACAGGGGGAAATTCACCCCTCCACTTT.